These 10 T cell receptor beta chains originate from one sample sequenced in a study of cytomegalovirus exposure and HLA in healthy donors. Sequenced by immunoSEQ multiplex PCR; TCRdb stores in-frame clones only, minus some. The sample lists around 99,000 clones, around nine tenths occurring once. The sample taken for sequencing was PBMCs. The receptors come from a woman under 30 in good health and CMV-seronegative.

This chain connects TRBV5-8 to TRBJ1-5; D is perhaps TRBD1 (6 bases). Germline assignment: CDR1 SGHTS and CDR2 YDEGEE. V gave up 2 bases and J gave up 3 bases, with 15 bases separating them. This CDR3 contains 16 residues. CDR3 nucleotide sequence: TGTGCCAGCAGCTTAGAAAGGGACATGACCAATCAGCCCCAGCATTTT. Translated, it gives CASSLERDMTNQPQHF.

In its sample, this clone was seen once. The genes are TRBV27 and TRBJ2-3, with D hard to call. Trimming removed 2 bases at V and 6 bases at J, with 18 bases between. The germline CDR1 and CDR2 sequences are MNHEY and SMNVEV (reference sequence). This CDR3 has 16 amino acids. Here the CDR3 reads CASSLMSPRIADTQYF. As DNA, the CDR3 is TGTGCCAGCAGTTTAATGTCCCCCAGGATCGCGGATACGCAGTATTTT.

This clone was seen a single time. The CDR3 DNA is TGCGCCAGCAGCCGACCGGGGACAGGGAGGTCGATCGACGAGCAGTACTTC. It encodes CASSRPGTGRSIDEQYF. This rearrangement joins TRBV4-1 to TRBJ2-7; 9 bases agree with TRBD1. CDR3 size: 17 residues. J was trimmed by 5 bases and V by 4 bases; bases with no gene match: 15. CDR1 is MGHRA and CDR2 is YSYEKL in the germline V gene.

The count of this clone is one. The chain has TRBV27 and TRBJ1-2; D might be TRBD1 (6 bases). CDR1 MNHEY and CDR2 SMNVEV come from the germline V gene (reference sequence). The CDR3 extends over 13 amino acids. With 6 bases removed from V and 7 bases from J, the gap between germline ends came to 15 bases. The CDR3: CASSLRGGSGYTF. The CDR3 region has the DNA TGTGCCAGCAGCCTAAGGGGGGGGTCTGGCTACACCTTC.

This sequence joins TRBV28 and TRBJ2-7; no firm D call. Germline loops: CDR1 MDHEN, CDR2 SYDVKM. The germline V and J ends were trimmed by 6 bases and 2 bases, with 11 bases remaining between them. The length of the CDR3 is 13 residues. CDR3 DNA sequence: TGTGCCAGCAGGTCGGTCCCCACCTACGAGCAGTACTTC. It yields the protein CASRSVPTYEQYF. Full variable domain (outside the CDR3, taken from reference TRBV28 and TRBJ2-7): DVKVTQSSRYLVKRTGEKVFLECVQDMDHENMFWYRQDPGLGLRLIYFSYDVKMKEKGDIPEGYSVSREKKERFSLILESASTNQTSMYLCASRSVPTYEQYFGPGTRLTVT.

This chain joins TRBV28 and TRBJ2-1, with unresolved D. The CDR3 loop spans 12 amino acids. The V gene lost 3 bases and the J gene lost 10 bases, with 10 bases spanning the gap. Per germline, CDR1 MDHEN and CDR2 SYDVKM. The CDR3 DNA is TGTGCCAGCAGTTTCCCCCCCGGGGAGCAGTTCTTC. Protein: CASSFPPGEQFF.

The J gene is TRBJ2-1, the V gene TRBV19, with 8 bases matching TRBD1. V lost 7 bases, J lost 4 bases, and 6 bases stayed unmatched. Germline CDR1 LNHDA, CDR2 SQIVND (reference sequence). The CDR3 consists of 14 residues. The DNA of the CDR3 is TGTGCCAGTACTTTGAGGACAGGGTACAATGAGCAGTTCTTC. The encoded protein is CASTLRTGYNEQFF. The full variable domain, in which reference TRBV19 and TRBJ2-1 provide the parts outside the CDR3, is DGGITQSPKYLFRKEGQNVTLSCEQNLNHDAMYWYRQDPGQGLRLIYYSQIVNDFQKGDIAEGYSVSREKKESFPLTVTSAQKNPTAFYLCASTLRTGYNEQFFGPGTRLTVL.

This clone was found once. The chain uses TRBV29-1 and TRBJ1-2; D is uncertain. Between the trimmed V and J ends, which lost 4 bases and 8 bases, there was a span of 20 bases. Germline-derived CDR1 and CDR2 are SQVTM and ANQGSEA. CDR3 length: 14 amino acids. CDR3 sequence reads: CSVARSTMYRGYTF. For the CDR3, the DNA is TGCAGCGTTGCTCGTAGTACGATGTACCGGGGCTACACCTTC.

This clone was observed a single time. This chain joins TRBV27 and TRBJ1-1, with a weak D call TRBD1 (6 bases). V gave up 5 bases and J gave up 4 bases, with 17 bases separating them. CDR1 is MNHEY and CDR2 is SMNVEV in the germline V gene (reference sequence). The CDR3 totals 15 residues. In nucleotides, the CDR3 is TGTGCCAGCAGTCTGGGGGGGCTGGTGGTCACTGAAGCTTTCTTT. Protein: CASSLGGLVVTEAFF.

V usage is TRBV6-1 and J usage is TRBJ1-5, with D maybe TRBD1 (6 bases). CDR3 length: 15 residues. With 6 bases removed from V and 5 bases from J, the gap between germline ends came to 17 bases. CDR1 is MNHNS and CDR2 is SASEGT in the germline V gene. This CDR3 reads CASSPGTRSDQPQHF. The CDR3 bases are TGTGCCAGCAGCCCCGGGACACGGTCCGATCAGCCCCAGCATTTT.